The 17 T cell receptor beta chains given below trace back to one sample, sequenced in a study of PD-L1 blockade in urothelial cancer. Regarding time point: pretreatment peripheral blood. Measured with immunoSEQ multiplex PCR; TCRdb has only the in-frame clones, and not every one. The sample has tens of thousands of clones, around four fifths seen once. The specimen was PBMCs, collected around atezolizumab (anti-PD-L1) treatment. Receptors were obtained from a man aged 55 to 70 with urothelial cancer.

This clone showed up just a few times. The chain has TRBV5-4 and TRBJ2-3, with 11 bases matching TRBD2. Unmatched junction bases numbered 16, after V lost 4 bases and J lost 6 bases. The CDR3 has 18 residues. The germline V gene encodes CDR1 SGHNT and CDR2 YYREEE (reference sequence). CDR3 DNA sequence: TGTGCCAGCAGCCCTGCCGGCACTAGCGGGGGCAGCGGTGATACGCAGTATTTT. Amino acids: CASSPAGTSGGSGDTQYF.

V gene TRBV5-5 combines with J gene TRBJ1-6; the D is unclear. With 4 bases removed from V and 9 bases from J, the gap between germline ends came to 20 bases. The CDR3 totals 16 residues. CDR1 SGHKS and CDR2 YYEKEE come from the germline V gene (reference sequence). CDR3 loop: CASSHHSLQRGSPLHF. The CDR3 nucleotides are TGTGCCAGCAGCCACCATAGTCTCCAACGGGGTTCACCCCTCCACTTT.

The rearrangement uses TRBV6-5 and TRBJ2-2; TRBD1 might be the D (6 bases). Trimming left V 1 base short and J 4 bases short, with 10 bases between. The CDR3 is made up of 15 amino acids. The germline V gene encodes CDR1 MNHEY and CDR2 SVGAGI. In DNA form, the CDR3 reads TGTGCCAGCAGTTACTGGGGCAGGGGCACCGGGGAGCTGTTTTTT. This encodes CASSYWGRGTGELFF.

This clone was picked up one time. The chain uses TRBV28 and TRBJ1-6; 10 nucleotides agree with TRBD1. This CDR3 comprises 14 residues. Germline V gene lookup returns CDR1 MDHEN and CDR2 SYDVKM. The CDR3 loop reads CGIAAGTGDSPLHF. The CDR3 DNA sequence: TGTGGCATCGCGGCCGGGACAGGGGATTCACCCCTCCACTTT.

The CDR3 here is CASSPRQSSYEQYF. The CDR3 DNA is TGTGCCAGCAGTCCCCGACAGAGCTCCTACGAGCAGTACTTC. The J gene is TRBJ2-7, the V gene TRBV5-6, with D tentatively TRBD1 (5 bases). CDR1 SGHDT and CDR2 YYEEEE come from the germline V gene. The CDR3 loop spans 14 amino acids. Trimming cost V 5 bases and J 0 bases, with 12 bases left between them.

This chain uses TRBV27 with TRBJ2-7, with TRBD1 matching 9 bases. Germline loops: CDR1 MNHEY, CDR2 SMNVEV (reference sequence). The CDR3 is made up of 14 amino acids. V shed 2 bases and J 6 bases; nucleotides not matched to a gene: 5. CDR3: CASSLNGQGFEQYF. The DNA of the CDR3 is TGTGCCAGCAGTTTAAACGGACAGGGGTTCGAGCAGTACTTC.

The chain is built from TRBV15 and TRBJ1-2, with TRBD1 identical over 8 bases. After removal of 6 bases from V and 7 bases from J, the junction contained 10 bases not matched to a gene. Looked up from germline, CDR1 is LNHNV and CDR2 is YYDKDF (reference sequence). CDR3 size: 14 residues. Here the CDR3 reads CATRPGQGRGGYTF. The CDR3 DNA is TGTGCCACCAGGCCAGGACAGGGAAGGGGTGGCTACACCTTC.

In DNA form, the CDR3 reads TGCGCCAGCAGCGTGACAGATCCAGAGACCCAGTACTTC. It specifies CASSVTDPETQYF. The rearrangement links TRBV5-1 to TRBJ2-5, with D tentatively TRBD1 (5 bases). The V end lost 4 bases, the J end lost 4 bases, and 11 bases lay between the germline ends. The V gene's germline CDR1 is SGHRS and CDR2 YFSETQ. CDR3 length: 13 amino acids.

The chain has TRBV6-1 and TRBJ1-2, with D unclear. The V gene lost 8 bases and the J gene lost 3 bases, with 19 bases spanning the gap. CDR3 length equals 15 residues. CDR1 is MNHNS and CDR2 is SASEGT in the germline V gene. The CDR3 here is CASLARESGDYGYTF. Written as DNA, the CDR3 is TGTGCCAGCCTAGCGCGGGAGTCTGGGGACTATGGCTACACCTTC.

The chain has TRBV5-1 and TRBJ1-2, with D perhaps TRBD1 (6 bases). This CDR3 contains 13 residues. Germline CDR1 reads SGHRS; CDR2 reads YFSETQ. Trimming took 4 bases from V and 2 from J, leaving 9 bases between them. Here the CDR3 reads CASSADRNYGYTF. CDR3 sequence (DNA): TGCGCCAGCAGCGCTGACAGGAACTATGGCTACACCTTC.

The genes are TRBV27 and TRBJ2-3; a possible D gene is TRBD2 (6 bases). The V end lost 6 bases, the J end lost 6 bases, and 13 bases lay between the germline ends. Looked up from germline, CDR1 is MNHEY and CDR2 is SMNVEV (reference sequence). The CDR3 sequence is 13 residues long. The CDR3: CASRYTGDDTQYF. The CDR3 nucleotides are TGTGCCAGCAGATACACGGGGGACGATACGCAGTATTTT.

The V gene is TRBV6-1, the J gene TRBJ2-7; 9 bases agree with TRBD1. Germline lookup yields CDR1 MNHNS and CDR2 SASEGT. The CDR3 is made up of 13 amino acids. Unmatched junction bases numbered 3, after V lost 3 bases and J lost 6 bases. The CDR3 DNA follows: TGTGCCAGCAGTGAGCTGACAGGGGGCGAGCAGTACTTC. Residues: CASSELTGGEQYF.

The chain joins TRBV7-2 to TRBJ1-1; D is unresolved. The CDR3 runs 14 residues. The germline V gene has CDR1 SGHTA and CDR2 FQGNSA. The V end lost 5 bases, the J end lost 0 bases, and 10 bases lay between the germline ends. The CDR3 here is CASSQDYMNTEAFF. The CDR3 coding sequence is TGTGCCAGCAGCCAGGACTACATGAACACTGAAGCTTTCTTT. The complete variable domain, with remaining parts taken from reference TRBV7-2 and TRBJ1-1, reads GAGVSQSPSNKVTEKGKDVELRCDPISGHTALYWYRQSLGQGLEFLIYFQGNSAPDKSGLPSDRFSAERTGGSVSTLTIQRTQQEDSAVYLCASSQDYMNTEAFFGQGTRLTVV.

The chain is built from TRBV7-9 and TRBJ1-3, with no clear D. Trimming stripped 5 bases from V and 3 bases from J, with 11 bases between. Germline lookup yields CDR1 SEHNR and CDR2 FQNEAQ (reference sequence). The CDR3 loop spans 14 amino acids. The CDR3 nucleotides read TGTGCCAGCAGCGCCCGTCGGGTTGGAAACACCATATATTTT. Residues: CASSARRVGNTIYF.

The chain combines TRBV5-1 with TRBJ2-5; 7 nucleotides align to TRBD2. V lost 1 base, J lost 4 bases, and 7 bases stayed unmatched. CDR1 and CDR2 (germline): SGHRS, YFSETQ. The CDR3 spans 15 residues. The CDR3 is CASSLIGGGVETQYF. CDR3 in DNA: TGCGCCAGCAGCTTGATCGGCGGGGGAGTAGAGACCCAGTACTTC. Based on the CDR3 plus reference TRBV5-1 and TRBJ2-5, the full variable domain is KAGVTQTPRYLIKTRGQQVTLSCSPISGHRSVSWYQQTPGQGLQFLFEYFSETQRNKGNFPGRFSGRQFSNSRSEMNVSTLELGDSALYLCASSLIGGGVETQYFGPGTRLLVL.

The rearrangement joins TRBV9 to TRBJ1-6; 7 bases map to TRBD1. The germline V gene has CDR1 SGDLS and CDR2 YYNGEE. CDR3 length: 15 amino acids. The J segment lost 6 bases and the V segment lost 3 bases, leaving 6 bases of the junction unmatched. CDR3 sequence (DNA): TGTGCCAGCAGCGAGCGGACAGGATCTAATTCACCCCTCCACTTT. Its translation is CASSERTGSNSPLHF.

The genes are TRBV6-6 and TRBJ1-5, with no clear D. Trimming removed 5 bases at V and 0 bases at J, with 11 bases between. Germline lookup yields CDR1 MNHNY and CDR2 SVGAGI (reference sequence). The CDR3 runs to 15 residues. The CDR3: CASSTPGNSNQPQHF. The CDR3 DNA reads TGTGCCAGCAGTACCCCGGGGAATAGCAATCAGCCCCAGCATTTT.